The 12 T cell receptor beta chains reported below all come from one sample, sequenced in a study of CD8 T cells in Susac syndrome. Random hexamers were used to reverse transcribe an amount of about 0.5 to 1 ug RNA. TCRdb re-called the immunoSEQ multiplex PCR reads through MiXCR, storing one row per CDR3 protein. The data contain a few hundred thousand distinct CDR3 sequences, 95% of them singletons. Sequenced material: CD4+ T cells from PBMCs. Receptor source: a human donor with multiple sclerosis.

The chain links TRBV29-1 to TRBJ1-4; D is unresolved. CDR1 and CDR2 (germline): SQVTM, ANQGSEA. Trimming took off 7 bases at V and 12 bases at J, with 18 bases between the two ends. The CDR3 has 12 residues. Here the CDR3 reads CSATLRGKELFF. The CDR3 coding sequence is TGCAGCGCGACACTAAGAGGAAAAGAACTGTTTTTT. The complete variable domain, with remaining parts taken from reference TRBV29-1 and TRBJ1-4, reads SAVISQKPSRDICQRGTSLTIQCQVDSQVTMMFWYRQQPGQSLTLIATANQGSEATYESGFVIDKFPISRPNLTFSTLTVSNMSPEDSSIYLCSATLRGKELFFGSGTQLSVL.

This chain connects TRBV29-1 to TRBJ2-7; 7 bases line up with TRBD1. The V and J ends lost 4 bases and 7 bases, in that order; junction bases with no gene match: 16. The CDR3 runs to 15 residues. Per germline, CDR1 SQVTM and CDR2 ANQGSEA. The CDR3 nucleotides are TGCAGCGTTGTGGTCGGACAGGCATTGTTGGGGGAGCAGTACTTC. Amino acids: CSVVVGQALLGEQYF.

This clonotype was found once. The V gene is TRBV28, the J gene TRBJ2-7, with D maybe TRBD2 (6 bases). The germline V gene encodes CDR1 MDHEN and CDR2 SYDVKM. V lost 7 bases and J 1 base, leaving 11 bases between the germline ends. The CDR3 runs to 13 residues. The CDR3 bases are TGTGCCAGCATGGCAGGGAGGTCCTACGAGCAGTACTTC. It is translated as CASMAGRSYEQYF.

As DNA, the CDR3 is TGCGCCAGCAGCGATCAGGGACAGGGGAAAAACATTCAGTACTTC. It encodes CASSDQGQGKNIQYF. The rearrangement joins TRBV5-1 to TRBJ2-4, with 10 bases that match TRBD1. The CDR3 is 15 residues long. Germline assignment: CDR1 SGHRS and CDR2 YFSETQ. V dropped 4 bases and J dropped 4; count of bases not matched to a gene: 5.

The CDR3 sequence: CASSERGSQETQYF. In nucleotides, the CDR3 is TGTGCCAGCAGTGAAAGGGGCAGTCAAGAGACCCAGTACTTC. V is TRBV2 and J is TRBJ2-5; possibly TRBD1 for D (5 bases). V lost 2 bases and J lost 2, with 9 bases in between. Germline V gene data show CDR1 as SNHLY and CDR2 as FYNNEI. CDR3 length: 14 residues. The complete variable domain, with remaining parts taken from reference TRBV2 and TRBJ2-5, reads EPEVTQTPSHQVTQMGQEVILRCVPISNHLYFYWYRQILGQKVEFLVSFYNNEISEKSEIFDDQFSVERPDGSNFTLKIRSTKLEDSAMYFCASSERGSQETQYFGPGTRLLVL.

This chain joins TRBV25-1 and TRBJ2-1, with D possibly TRBD1 on 7 matching bases. The CDR3 extends over 16 amino acids. The ends were cut back, 4 bases at V and 7 bases at J, with 20 bases in the middle. The germline CDR1 and CDR2 sequences are MGHDK and SYGVNS. CDR3 bases: TGTGCCAGCAGTGGTGGAGGGACAGAGGTTAGGAATGAGCAGTTCTTC. Its protein is CASSGGGTEVRNEQFF.

This chain uses TRBV3-1 with TRBJ1-6; D is possibly TRBD1 (5 bases). Germline V CDR1 and CDR2: LGHDT, YNNKEL (reference sequence). This CDR3 is built from 16 residues. The V end lost 3 bases, the J end lost 7 bases, and 16 bases lay between the germline ends. CDR3 nucleotide sequence: TGTGCCAGCAGCCATGAGCCGGGACGGAGAAATTCACCCCTCCACTTT. It yields the protein CASSHEPGRRNSPLHF.

This rearrangement joins TRBV20-1 to TRBJ2-7; 8 nucleotides agree with TRBD2. The CDR3 length is 12 residues. V gave up 6 bases and J gave up 12 bases; unmatched junction bases: 13. CDR1 is DFQATT, CDR2 SNEGSKA, per germline (reference sequence). CDR3 residues: CSADYLAGLPYF. The CDR3 DNA sequence: TGCAGTGCCGACTATCTAGCGGGCCTCCCGTACTTC.

This chain connects TRBV7-8 to TRBJ2-1; D remains unclear. V was clipped by 2 bases and J by 6 bases, with 5 bases between them. The CDR3 covers 12 residues. Germline CDR1 and CDR2: SGHVS and FQNEAQ. The CDR3 region is CASSLLTNEQFF. Here the CDR3 DNA reads TGTGCCAGCAGCTTATTAACCAATGAGCAGTTCTTC.

The CDR3 DNA is TGTGCCAGCAGCTCCTCGGACAGGTCAATATGGCAGTTCTTC. Translating it yields CASSSSDRSIWQFF. V usage is TRBV7-2 and J usage is TRBJ2-1; 7 bases agree with TRBD1. V was clipped by 4 bases and J by 12 bases; unmatched bases: 12. This CDR3 is built from 14 residues. CDR1 is SGHTA, CDR2 FQGNSA, per germline.

This clonotype was detected a few times. The chain has TRBV7-6 and TRBJ2-5; D is ambiguous. The CDR3 has 12 residues. CDR1 is SGHVS and CDR2 is FNYEAQ in the germline V gene. Trimming stripped 3 bases from V and 1 base from J, with 3 bases between. CDR3 in DNA: TGTGCCAGCAGCTTTAGCCAAGAGACCCAGTACTTC. This translates into CASSFSQETQYF. The variable domain in full, completed from reference TRBV7-6 and TRBJ2-5, reads GAGVSQSPRYKVTKRGQDVALRCDPISGHVSLYWYRQALGQGPEFLTYFNYEAQQDKSGLPNDRFSAERPEGSISTLTIQRTEQRDSAMYRCASSFSQETQYFGPGTRLLVL.

The chain is built from TRBV20-1 and TRBJ2-3, with 12 bases matching TRBD2. There are 15 residues in the CDR3. Germline CDR1 reads DFQATT; CDR2 reads SNEGSKA (reference sequence). Trimming at V came to 5 bases and at J to 4 bases, leaving 7 bases not matched to a gene. The CDR3 is CSARRLAGVPDTQYF. DNA of the CDR3: TGCAGTGCTCGTCGACTAGCGGGAGTCCCAGATACGCAGTATTTT.